One sample yielded the 32 T cell receptor beta chains listed below, sequenced in a study of memory CD4+ T cells and cytomegalovirus serostatus. Clones were sequenced by immunoSEQ multiplex PCR, and TCRdb holds only the in-frame ones, with some missing. Among under 35,000 clones listed, about three quarters were seen once. Single viable CD3+CD4+CD8-CD45RO+ cells were sorted as the memory CD4+ T cells. What was sequenced was memory CD4+ T cells from blood. These receptors all come from an adult in good health and CMV-seronegative.

V is TRBV18 and J is TRBJ1-2; 8 bases agree with TRBD1. The CDR3 contains 14 residues. Germline-derived CDR1 and CDR2 are KGHSH and LQKENI. After removal of 1 base from V and 3 bases from J, the junction contained 1 base not matched to a gene. The CDR3 region is CASSPQGQDYGYTF. CDR3 bases: TGTGCCAGCTCACCACAGGGACAGGACTATGGCTACACCTTC. The full variable domain, completed using reference TRBV18 and TRBJ1-2, is NAGVMQNPRHLVRRRGQEARLRCSPMKGHSHVYWYRQLPEEGLKFMVYLQKENIIDESGMPKERFSAEFPKEGPSILRIQQVVRGDSAAYFCASSPQGQDYGYTFGSGTRLTVV.

The J gene is TRBJ2-2, the V gene TRBV7-8; tentatively, D is TRBD1 (7 bases). CDR1 and CDR2 (germline): SGHVS, FQNEAQ. The CDR3 consists of 16 residues. Deletions cut 5 bases from V and 6 bases from J, with 19 bases between. The CDR3 DNA reads as TGTGCCAGCAGCCCAGAGGCAGGGGGAGGCTCCGGGGAGCTGTTTTTT. Translating it yields CASSPEAGGGSGELFF. Combining the CDR3 with reference TRBV7-8 and TRBJ2-2 gives the whole variable domain GAGVSQSPRYKVAKRGQDVALRCDPISGHVSLFWYQQALGQGPEFLTYFQNEAQLDKSGLPSDRFFAERPEGSVSTLKIQRTQQEDSAVYLCASSPEAGGGSGELFFGEGSRLTVL.

The CDR3 spells CASSLQGRGEGTEAFF. The CDR3 region has the DNA TGCGCCAGCAGCTTGCAGGGGAGGGGCGAGGGCACTGAAGCTTTCTTT. The J gene is TRBJ1-1, the V gene TRBV5-1, with a tentative D call TRBD1 (6 bases). Trimming removed 1 base from V and 4 bases from J, with 17 bases in between. This CDR3 has 16 residues. CDR1 SGHRS and CDR2 YFSETQ come from the germline V gene.

The gene calls are TRBV5-6 and TRBJ1-2, with 9 bases that match TRBD1. Looked up from germline, CDR1 is SGHDT and CDR2 is YYEEEE. The CDR3 is made up of 14 amino acids. The V segment lost 4 bases and the J segment 6 bases; nucleotides outside the gene matches: 7. CDR3 loop: CASSNGDRVDGYTF. The CDR3 DNA follows: TGTGCCAGCAGCAACGGGGACAGGGTGGATGGCTACACCTTC.

This CDR3 is CASSLTQDKTQYF. In DNA form, the CDR3 reads TGTGCCAGCAGCTTAACCCAGGACAAGACCCAGTACTTC. The chain links TRBV5-6 to TRBJ2-5; maybe TRBD1 (5 bases). CDR3 length: 13 amino acids. V was pared by 2 bases and J by 6 bases, with 11 bases between. Germline assignment: CDR1 SGHDT and CDR2 YYEEEE.

The V call is TRBV18, the J call TRBJ2-3, with unresolved D. The CDR3 sequence is 12 residues long. Trimming pared 2 bases from V and 5 bases from J, leaving 5 bases between. Per germline, CDR1 KGHSH and CDR2 LQKENI. As DNA, the CDR3 is TGTGCCAGCTCACCAAGGTTAGATACGCAGTATTTT. Translation gives CASSPRLDTQYF.

The gene calls are TRBV11-2 and TRBJ2-1, with 7 bases matching TRBD2. CDR1 SGHAT and CDR2 FQNNGV come from the germline V gene. V lost 5 bases to trimming and J lost 10 bases; unmatched junction nucleotides: 5. This CDR3 contains 12 residues. CDR3 protein: CASSPAGREQFF. The CDR3 nucleotides are TGTGCCAGCAGCCCTGCCGGGAGGGAGCAGTTCTTC. Full variable domain (outside the CDR3, taken from reference TRBV11-2 and TRBJ2-1): EAGVAQSPRYKIIEKRQSVAFWCNPISGHATLYWYQQILGQGPKLLIQFQNNGVVDDSQLPKDRFSAERLKGVDSTLKIQPAKLEDSAVYLCASSPAGREQFFGPGTRLTVL.

This chain connects TRBV30 to TRBJ2-7, with 10 bases matching TRBD1. Germline loops: CDR1 GTSNPN, CDR2 SVGIG (reference sequence). V was clipped by 1 base and J by 7 bases; unmatched bases: 1. The CDR3 totals 12 residues. The CDR3 protein is CAWSGTGGEQYF. The CDR3 coding sequence is TGTGCCTGGAGTGGGACAGGGGGGGAGCAGTACTTC.

J is TRBJ2-5 and V is TRBV6-4; no clear D. V was cut by 6 bases and J by 3 bases, with 2 bases left in between. This CDR3 is 10 amino acids long. CDR1 is MRHNA, CDR2 SNTAGT, per germline. The CDR3: CASRKETQYF. CDR3 in DNA: TGTGCCAGCAGGAAAGAGACCCAGTACTTC.

The V and J genes are TRBV29-1 and TRBJ2-1, with D perhaps matching TRBD1 (6 bases). CDR3 length equals 15 residues. Germline CDR1 and CDR2: SQVTM and ANQGSEA. The V gene lost 6 bases and the J gene lost 2 bases, with 17 bases spanning the gap. The CDR3 reads CSVQGGHGTYNEQFF. CDR3 sequence (DNA): TGCAGCGTACAAGGGGGTCACGGGACCTACAATGAGCAGTTCTTC.

The chain uses TRBV19 and TRBJ2-5, with a weak D call TRBD2 (5 bases). Trimming left V 5 bases short and J 2 bases short, with 6 bases between. The length of the CDR3 is 12 residues. Germline assignment: CDR1 LNHDA and CDR2 SQIVND (reference sequence). In DNA, the CDR3 is TGTGCCAGTAGTCGGAGGCAAGAGACCCAGTACTTC. Translating it yields CASSRRQETQYF.

The CDR3 nucleotides read TGCGCCAGCAGCCAAGATCTTGCAGCCTCTGGGGCCAACGTCCTGACTTTC. It specifies CASSQDLAASGANVLTF. The J gene is TRBJ2-6, the V gene TRBV4-3; D gene ambiguous. The CDR3 covers 17 residues. Germline CDR1 reads LGHNA; CDR2 reads YSLEER. Trimming cost V 0 bases and J 0 bases, with 9 bases left between them.

A single count supports this clone. The CDR3 bases are TGTGCCAGCCACGCGGGGGGGTGGTACAATGAGCAGTTCTTC. It specifies CASHAGGWYNEQFF. This chain joins TRBV11-1 and TRBJ2-1; 9 bases match TRBD2. V dropped 8 bases and J dropped 4; count of bases not matched to a gene: 6. Germline-derived CDR1 and CDR2 are SGHAT and FQDESV (reference sequence). The CDR3 covers 14 residues.

CDR3 in DNA: TGTGCCAGCTCAGGTCCAGATAACTCTGGAAACACCATATATTTT. It is translated as CASSGPDNSGNTIYF. The chain carries TRBV18 and TRBJ1-3; no clear D. Looked up from germline, CDR1 is KGHSH and CDR2 is LQKENI. The CDR3 spans 15 residues. V was clipped by 5 bases and J by 0 bases, with 11 bases between them.

The CDR3 loop reads CASSIQGDTQYF. The CDR3 bases are TGTGCCAGCAGCATACAAGGGGATACGCAGTATTTT. The V gene is TRBV9, the J gene TRBJ2-3, with D uncertain. The germline gives CDR1 SGDLS, CDR2 YYNGEE. Trimming removed 4 bases at V and 6 bases at J, with 9 bases between. The CDR3 sequence is 12 residues long.

The gene calls are TRBV5-4 and TRBJ1-2, with a possible D match to TRBD1 (5 bases). Germline V gene lookup returns CDR1 SGHNT and CDR2 YYREEE (reference sequence). The germline V and J ends were trimmed by 0 bases and 0 bases, with 6 bases remaining between them. CDR3 size: 14 residues. The CDR3 spells CASSLGGTNYGYTF. The CDR3, as DNA: TGTGCCAGCAGCTTGGGGGGGACTAACTATGGCTACACCTTC. The entire variable domain, with the rest obtained from reference TRBV5-4 and TRBJ1-2, is as follows: ETGVTQSPTHLIKTRGQQVTLRCSSQSGHNTVSWYQQALGQGPQFIFQYYREEENGRGNFPPRFSGLQFPNYSSELNVNALELDDSALYLCASSLGGTNYGYTFGSGTRLTVV.

The chain recombines TRBV5-5 with TRBJ2-5, with 8 nucleotides matching TRBD2. Looked up from germline, CDR1 is SGHKS and CDR2 is YYEKEE (reference sequence). J lost 2 bases, V lost 2 bases, and 5 bases had no gene match. The CDR3 has 15 amino acids. The CDR3 region is CASSLTGGGQETQYF. The CDR3 nucleotides are TGTGCCAGCAGCTTAACGGGCGGGGGGCAAGAGACCCAGTACTTC.

The J gene is TRBJ2-1, the V gene TRBV19; D is unresolved. This CDR3 region has 16 residues. Trimming took 3 bases from V and 0 from J, leaving 12 bases between them. CDR1 and CDR2 (germline): LNHDA, SQIVND (reference sequence). CDR3 in DNA: TGTGCCAGTAGTATCAGTTTACAAGGCTCCTACAATGAGCAGTTCTTC. Its translation is CASSISLQGSYNEQFF.

This chain's CDR3 is CASSLNQGTGELFF. CDR3 coding DNA: TGTGCCAGCAGCTTAAATCAGGGCACCGGGGAGCTGTTTTTT. The chain carries TRBV11-3 and TRBJ2-2, with D tentatively TRBD1 (5 bases). Germline-derived CDR1 and CDR2 are SGHNT and YENEEA. The CDR3 totals 14 residues. Trimming removed 2 bases at V and 4 bases at J, with 8 bases between.

The count of this clone is one. The V and J genes are TRBV12-5 and TRBJ2-3; the D gene could be TRBD1 or TRBD2 (5 bases each). V gave up 4 bases and J gave up 4 bases, with 12 bases separating them. The CDR3 extends over 14 amino acids. CDR1 is LGHNT and CDR2 is FRNRAP in the germline V gene. CDR3 sequence reads: CASGYGGAADTQYF. CDR3 DNA sequence: TGTGCTAGTGGTTATGGGGGAGCAGCAGATACGCAGTATTTT.

The chain is built from TRBV7-8 and TRBJ2-7, with a weak D call TRBD1 (5 bases). The CDR3 consists of 15 residues. V gave up 4 bases and J gave up 1 base, with 14 bases separating them. CDR1 is SGHVS and CDR2 is FQNEAQ in the germline V gene. CDR3 region: CASSSGATVSYEQYF. In nucleotides, the CDR3 is TGTGCCAGCAGCTCAGGCGCGACAGTTTCCTACGAGCAGTACTTC.

The rearrangement joins TRBV7-2 to TRBJ1-4, with 8 bases aligning to TRBD1. This CDR3 spans 15 amino acids. Germline V gene data show CDR1 as SGHTA and CDR2 as FQGNSA. V lost 6 bases and J lost 5; bases outside the gene matches: 8. CDR3 in amino acids: CASRTRQGLNEKLFF. In nucleotides, the CDR3 is TGTGCCAGCAGGACAAGACAGGGGTTGAATGAAAAACTGTTTTTT.

The V call is TRBV18, the J call TRBJ1-3; D unresolved. CDR1 is KGHSH, CDR2 LQKENI, per germline. The germline V and J ends were trimmed by 3 bases and 0 bases, with 12 bases remaining between them. This CDR3 has 16 residues. CDR3 region: CASSPTKSSSGNTIYF. CDR3 sequence (DNA): TGTGCCAGCTCACCTACCAAGTCGAGCTCTGGAAACACCATATATTTT.

This chain joins TRBV28 and TRBJ1-1, with 12 bases aligning to TRBD1. The CDR3 runs 16 residues. After removal of 6 bases from V and 6 bases from J, the junction contained 11 bases not matched to a gene. Germline V gene lookup returns CDR1 MDHEN and CDR2 SYDVKM. The CDR3 here is CASSSGTGGFSSEAFF. The CDR3 DNA follows: TGTGCCAGCAGCTCCGGGACAGGGGGCTTTTCGTCTGAAGCTTTCTTT.

The sample holds a few counts of this clone. This chain uses TRBV6-1 with TRBJ1-5; D is possibly TRBD1 (6 bases). Germline CDR1 is MNHNS and CDR2 is SASEGT. This CDR3 has 15 residues. Trimming took 4 bases from V and 3 from J, leaving 13 bases between them. In DNA, the CDR3 is TGTGCCAGCAGTGGAGGAACAGGGTACAATCAGCCCCAGCATTTT. It specifies CASSGGTGYNQPQHF.

The chain combines TRBV7-9 with TRBJ2-7; the D is unclear. Germline CDR1 SEHNR, CDR2 FQNEAQ (reference sequence). The CDR3 has 16 amino acids. Trimming removed 5 bases at V and 5 bases at J, with 22 bases between. The CDR3 reads CASSPNPDGIVNEQYF. DNA of the CDR3: TGTGCCAGCAGCCCGAACCCAGACGGAATAGTAAACGAGCAGTACTTC.

The chain combines TRBV4-2 with TRBJ1-3; no clear D. The CDR3 is made up of 15 amino acids. Trimming stripped 0 bases from V and 5 bases from J, with 11 bases between. Germline V CDR1 and CDR2: LGHNA, YNFKEQ. CDR3: CASSQDISARNTIYF. The CDR3 coding sequence is TGTGCCAGCAGCCAAGATATAAGCGCCAGAAACACCATATATTTT.

The table lists this clone with a count of one. The gene calls are TRBV10-3 and TRBJ2-1, with 12 bases that match TRBD2. The CDR3 totals 15 residues. CDR1 is ENHRY and CDR2 is SYGVKD in the germline V gene. After removal of 7 bases from V and 4 bases from J, the junction contained 5 bases not matched to a gene. This CDR3 is CAINGGLAGYNEQFF. The CDR3 nucleotides are TGTGCCATCAACGGAGGACTAGCGGGGTACAATGAGCAGTTCTTC.

V usage is TRBV28 and J usage is TRBJ1-4; D is ambiguous. V dropped 8 bases and J dropped 6 bases, with 13 bases sitting between them. Germline V gene lookup returns CDR1 MDHEN and CDR2 SYDVKM. The CDR3 runs 13 residues. The CDR3 sequence is CASRRPVDEKLFF. The CDR3 coding sequence is TGTGCCAGCCGACGACCCGTGGATGAAAAACTGTTTTTT.

The chain links TRBV6-4 to TRBJ1-2; D not certain. Germline-derived CDR1 and CDR2 are MRHNA and SNTAGT. Trimming removed 0 bases from V and 3 bases from J, with 11 bases in between. This CDR3 is built from 15 residues. The CDR3 DNA reads as TGTGCCAGCAGTGACTCGAGAACCGGAGACTATGGCTACACCTTC. It encodes CASSDSRTGDYGYTF.

The chain recombines TRBV28 with TRBJ1-3; 7 bases map to TRBD1. With 3 bases clipped from V and 2 bases from J, the junction kept 7 bases outside the gene matches. The CDR3 runs to 16 residues. The V gene's germline CDR1 is MDHEN and CDR2 SYDVKM. CDR3: CASSFRKGAAGNTIYF. CDR3 in DNA: TGTGCCAGCAGTTTTCGTAAGGGGGCTGCTGGAAACACCATATATTTT.

The V and J genes are TRBV28 and TRBJ2-7; D remains unclear. The V and J ends lost 2 bases and 2 bases respectively, with 13 bases between them. The germline V gene encodes CDR1 MDHEN and CDR2 SYDVKM. CDR3 length equals 15 residues. The CDR3: CASSLGSASPYEQYF. CDR3 bases: TGTGCCAGCAGTTTAGGATCAGCGAGCCCCTACGAGCAGTACTTC.